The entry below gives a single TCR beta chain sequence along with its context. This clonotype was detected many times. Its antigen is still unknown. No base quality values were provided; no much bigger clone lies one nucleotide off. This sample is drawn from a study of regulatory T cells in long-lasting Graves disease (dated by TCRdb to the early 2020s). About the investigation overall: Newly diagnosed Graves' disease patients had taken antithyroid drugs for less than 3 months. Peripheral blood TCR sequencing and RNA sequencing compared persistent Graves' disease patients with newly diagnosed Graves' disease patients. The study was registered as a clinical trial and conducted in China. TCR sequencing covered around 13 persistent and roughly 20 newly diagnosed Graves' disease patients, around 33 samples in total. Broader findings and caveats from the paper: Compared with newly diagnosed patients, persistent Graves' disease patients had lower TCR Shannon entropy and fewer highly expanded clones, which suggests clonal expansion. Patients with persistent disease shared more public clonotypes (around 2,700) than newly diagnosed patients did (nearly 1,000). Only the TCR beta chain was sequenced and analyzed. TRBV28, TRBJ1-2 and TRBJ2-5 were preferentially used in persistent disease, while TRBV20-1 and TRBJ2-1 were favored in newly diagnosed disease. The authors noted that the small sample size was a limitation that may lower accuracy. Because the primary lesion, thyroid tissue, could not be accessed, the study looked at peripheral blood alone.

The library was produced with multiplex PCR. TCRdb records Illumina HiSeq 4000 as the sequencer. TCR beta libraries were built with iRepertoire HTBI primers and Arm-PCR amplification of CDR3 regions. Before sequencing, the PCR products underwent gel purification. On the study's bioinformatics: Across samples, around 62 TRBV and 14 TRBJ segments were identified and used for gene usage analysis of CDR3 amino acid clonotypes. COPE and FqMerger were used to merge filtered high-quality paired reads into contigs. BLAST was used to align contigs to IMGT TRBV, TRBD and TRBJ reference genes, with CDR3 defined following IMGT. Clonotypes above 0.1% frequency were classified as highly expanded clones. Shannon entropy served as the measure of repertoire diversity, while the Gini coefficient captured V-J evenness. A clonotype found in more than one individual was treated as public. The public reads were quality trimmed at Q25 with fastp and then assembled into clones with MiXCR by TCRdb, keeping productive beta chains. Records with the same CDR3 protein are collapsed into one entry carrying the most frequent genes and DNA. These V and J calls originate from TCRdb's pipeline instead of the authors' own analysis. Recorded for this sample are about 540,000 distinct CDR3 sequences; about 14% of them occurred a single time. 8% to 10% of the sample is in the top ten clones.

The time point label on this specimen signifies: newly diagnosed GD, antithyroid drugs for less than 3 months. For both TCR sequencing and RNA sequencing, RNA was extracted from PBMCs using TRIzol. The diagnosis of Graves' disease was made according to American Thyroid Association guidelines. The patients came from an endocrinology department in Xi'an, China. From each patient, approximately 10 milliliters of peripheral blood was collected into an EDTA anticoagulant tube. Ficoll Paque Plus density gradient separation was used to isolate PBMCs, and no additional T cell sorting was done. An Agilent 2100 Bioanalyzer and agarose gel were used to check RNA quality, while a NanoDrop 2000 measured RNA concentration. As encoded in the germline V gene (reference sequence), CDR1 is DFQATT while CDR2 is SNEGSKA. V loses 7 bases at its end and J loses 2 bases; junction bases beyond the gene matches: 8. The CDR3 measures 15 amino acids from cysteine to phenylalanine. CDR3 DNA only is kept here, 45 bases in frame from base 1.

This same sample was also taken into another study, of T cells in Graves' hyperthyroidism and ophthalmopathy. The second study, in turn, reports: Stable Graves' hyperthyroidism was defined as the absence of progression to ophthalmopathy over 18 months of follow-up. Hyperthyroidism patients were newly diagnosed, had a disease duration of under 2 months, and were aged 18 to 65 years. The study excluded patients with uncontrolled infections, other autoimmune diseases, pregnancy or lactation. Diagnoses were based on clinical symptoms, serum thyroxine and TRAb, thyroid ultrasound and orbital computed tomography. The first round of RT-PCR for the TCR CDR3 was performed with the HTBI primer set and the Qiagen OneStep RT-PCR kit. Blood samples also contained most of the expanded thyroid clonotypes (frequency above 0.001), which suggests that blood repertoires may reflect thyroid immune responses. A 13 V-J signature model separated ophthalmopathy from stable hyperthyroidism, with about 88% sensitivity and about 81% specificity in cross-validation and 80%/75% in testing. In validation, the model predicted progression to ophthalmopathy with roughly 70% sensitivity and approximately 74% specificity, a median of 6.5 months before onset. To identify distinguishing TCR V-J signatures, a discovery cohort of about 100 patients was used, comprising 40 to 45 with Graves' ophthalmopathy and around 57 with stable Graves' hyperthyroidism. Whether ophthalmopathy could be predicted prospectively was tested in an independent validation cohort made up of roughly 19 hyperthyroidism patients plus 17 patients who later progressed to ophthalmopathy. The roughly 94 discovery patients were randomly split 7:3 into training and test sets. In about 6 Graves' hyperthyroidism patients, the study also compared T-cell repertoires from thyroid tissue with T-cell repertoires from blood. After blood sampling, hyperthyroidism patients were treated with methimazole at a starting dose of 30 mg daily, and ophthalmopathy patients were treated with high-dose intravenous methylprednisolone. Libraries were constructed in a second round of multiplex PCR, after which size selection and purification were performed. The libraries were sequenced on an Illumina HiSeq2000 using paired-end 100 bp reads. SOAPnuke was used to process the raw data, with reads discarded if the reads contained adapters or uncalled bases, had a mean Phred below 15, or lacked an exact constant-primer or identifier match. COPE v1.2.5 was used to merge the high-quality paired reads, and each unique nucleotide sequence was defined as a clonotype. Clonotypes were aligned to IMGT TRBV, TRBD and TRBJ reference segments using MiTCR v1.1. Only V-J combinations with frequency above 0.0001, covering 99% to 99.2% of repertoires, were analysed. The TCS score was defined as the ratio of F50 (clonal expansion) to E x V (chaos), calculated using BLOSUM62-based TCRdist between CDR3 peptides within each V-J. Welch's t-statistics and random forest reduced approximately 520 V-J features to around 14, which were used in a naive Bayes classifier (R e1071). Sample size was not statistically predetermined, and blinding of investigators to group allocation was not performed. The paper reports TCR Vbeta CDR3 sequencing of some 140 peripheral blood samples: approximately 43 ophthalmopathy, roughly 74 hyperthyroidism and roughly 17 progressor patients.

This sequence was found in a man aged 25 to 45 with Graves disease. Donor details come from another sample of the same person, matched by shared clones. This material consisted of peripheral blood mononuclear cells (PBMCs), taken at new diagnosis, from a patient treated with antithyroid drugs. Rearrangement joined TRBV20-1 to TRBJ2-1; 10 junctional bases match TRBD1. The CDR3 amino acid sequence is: CSVLKGTGAYNEQFF. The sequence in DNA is TGCAGTGTTCTAAAGGGGACAGGGGCCTACAATGAGCAGTTCTTC.